The clone carrying this T cell receptor (beta chain) occurred a few times. The bulk TCR libraries were made with methods described before and with listed TCR primers. TCRdb re-derived calls from the PCR reads in MiXCR, one entry per CDR3 protein. This table holds 550,000 to 750,000 distinct CDR3 sequences, approximately 20% found once. The data were obtained in a study of molecular identifiers for immune sequencing clone quantification. Germline V lookup: CDR1 MGHRA, CDR2 YSYEKL. CDR3 length: 14 residues. V was cut by 0 bases and J by 6 bases, with 12 bases left in between. This rearrangement joins TRBV4-1 to TRBJ2-7; D is perhaps TRBD1 (6 bases). The sequencing sample was made of naive CD8+ T cells from blood, with Jurkat cell RNA spiked in. Stated subset: FACS-sorted CD8+CD4-CCR7+CD45RA+ naive T cells. The sequence was collected from a human donor in good health. Some libraries in this study had Jurkat cell RNA spiked in. Here the CDR3 reads CASSQDRGAAEQYF. For the CDR3, the DNA is TGCGCCAGCAGCCAAGACAGGGGTGCGGCCGAGCAGTACTTC.